These 18 T cell receptor beta chains share one sample of origin, sequenced in a study of beta chain features in type 1 diabetes. Expressed TCRB transcripts were sequenced because the isolated RNA had all been reverse transcribed beforehand. The method was immunoSEQ multiplex PCR; TCRdb's version includes in-frame clones alone and lacks a portion of them. Of hundreds of thousands of clones in the sample, about 17% are singletons; the top ten hold roughly 0.025%. Input material: naive CD4+ T cells from blood. All receptors come from a woman in her late teens or twenties in good health.

The chain couples TRBV7-6 to TRBJ1-1; no clear D. The CDR3 consists of 14 residues. V was clipped by 2 bases and J by 0 bases, with 7 bases between them. Per germline, CDR1 SGHVS and CDR2 FNYEAQ. CDR3 in DNA: TGTGCCAGCAGCTTATCAGATATGAACACTGAAGCTTTCTTT. Translated, it gives CASSLSDMNTEAFF. Using reference TRBV7-6 and TRBJ1-1 for the parts outside the CDR3, the full variable domain is GAGVSQSPRYKVTKRGQDVALRCDPISGHVSLYWYRQALGQGPEFLTYFNYEAQQDKSGLPNDRFSAERPEGSISTLTIQRTEQRDSAMYRCASSLSDMNTEAFFGQGTRLTVV.

CDR3 coding DNA: TGCGCCAGCTCGGGACAGGAAGACTATGGCTACACCTTC. Its protein is CASSGQEDYGYTF. The chain is built from TRBV10-2 and TRBJ1-2; 8 positions agree with TRBD1. Looked up from germline, CDR1 is WSHSY and CDR2 is SAAADI. The CDR3 runs 13 residues. The trim removed 8 bases at V and 3 bases at J, leaving 5 bases unmatched.

This chain uses TRBV4-2 with TRBJ2-1; TRBD2 matches at 9 bases. CDR3 length equals 15 residues. Trimming cost V 1 base and J 15 bases; bases outside gene matches: 13. CDR1 LGHNA and CDR2 YNFKEQ come from the germline V gene. The CDR3 coding sequence is TGTGCCAGCAGCCAAGGGGATGGCGGCGGGAGGGAACGGTTCTTC. Translated, it gives CASSQGDGGGRERFF.

The chain is built from TRBV2 and TRBJ2-5; 7 nucleotides match TRBD1. Germline lookup yields CDR1 SNHLY and CDR2 FYNNEI. Trimming removed 6 bases from V and 5 bases from J; junction bases left unmatched: 12. The CDR3 contains 15 residues. The CDR3 nucleotides are TGTGCCAGCAGGAAAGACAGGGTATCCACCGAGACCCAGTACTTC. Translation gives CASRKDRVSTETQYF.

There are a few counts of this clone. This chain connects TRBV7-3 to TRBJ1-1; D is possibly TRBD1 (6 bases). Looked up from germline, CDR1 is SGHTA and CDR2 is FQGTGA. V dropped 1 base and J dropped 5 bases, with 11 bases sitting between them. The CDR3 is 14 amino acids. The CDR3 sequence: CASSLKATGTEAFF. The CDR3 DNA sequence: TGTGCCAGCAGCTTAAAAGCAACAGGGACTGAAGCTTTCTTT.

This clone occurred a few times. The V and J genes are TRBV5-6 and TRBJ2-7, with TRBD2 as a possible D gene (6 bases). The germline V gene encodes CDR1 SGHDT and CDR2 YYEEEE. This CDR3 has 15 residues. V lost 0 bases to trimming and J lost 4 bases, with 14 bases between them. CDR3 region: CASSLDPGATYEQYF. For the CDR3, the DNA is TGTGCCAGCAGCTTGGATCCGGGAGCAACATACGAGCAGTACTTC.

This rearrangement joins TRBV5-4 to TRBJ2-7; TRBD2 matches 9 bases. Trimming took 4 bases from V and 2 from J; bases not matched to a gene: 13. Looked up from germline, CDR1 is SGHNT and CDR2 is YYREEE (reference sequence). The CDR3 runs to 17 residues. The CDR3 sequence is CASSRAGSSGGAYEQYF. The DNA for the CDR3 is TGTGCCAGCAGCAGAGCAGGGAGTAGCGGGGGCGCCTACGAGCAGTACTTC.

The chain joins TRBV6-6 to TRBJ2-1, with D unclear. V shed 0 bases and J shed 2 bases, with 11 bases lying between them. Germline V gene lookup returns CDR1 MNHNY and CDR2 SVGAGI (reference sequence). The CDR3 is made up of 16 amino acids. Here the CDR3 DNA reads TGTGCCAGCAGTTACTCGTGGACCGCTCCCTACAATGAGCAGTTCTTC. The encoded protein is CASSYSWTAPYNEQFF.

The chain is built from TRBV27 and TRBJ1-2; 8 bases fit TRBD1. After removal of 2 bases from V and 4 bases from J, the junction contained 3 bases not matched to a gene. The CDR3 has 14 amino acids. Germline loops: CDR1 MNHEY, CDR2 SMNVEV (reference sequence). The CDR3 loop is CASSLTGTGYGYTF. In DNA form, the CDR3 reads TGTGCCAGCAGTTTAACAGGGACAGGCTATGGCTACACCTTC.

This chain joins TRBV7-2 and TRBJ2-4; D is possibly TRBD1 (5 bases). Germline CDR1 reads SGHTA; CDR2 reads FQGNSA. The CDR3 totals 17 residues. Trimming took off 5 bases at V and 1 base at J, with 18 bases between the two ends. CDR3 in DNA: TGTGCCAGCAGCCGTCTAGGGGCGGCGGTGGCCAAAAACATTCAGTACTTC. Translation gives CASSRLGAAVAKNIQYF.

CDR3 coding DNA: TGTGCCAGCTCACCACCCGGCAGCGAGGTCACCATATATTTT. This encodes CASSPPGSEVTIYF. The V and J genes are TRBV18 and TRBJ1-3; D not resolved. Germline-derived CDR1 and CDR2 are KGHSH and LQKENI. The CDR3 totals 14 residues. Trimming shortened V by 0 bases and J by 9 bases, and 12 bases separated the two germline ends.

This chain joins TRBV7-9 and TRBJ2-7; 10 positions match TRBD1. Trimming cost V 3 bases and J 5 bases; bases outside gene matches: 16. CDR1 SEHNR and CDR2 FQNEAQ come from the germline V gene (reference sequence). The length of the CDR3 is 18 residues. As DNA, the CDR3 is TGTGCCAGCAGCTTCGACAGGGGGCGTTGGACTACTCTGGACGAGCAGTACTTC. Translating gives CASSFDRGRWTTLDEQYF.

This chain uses TRBV7-9 with TRBJ2-1; D tentatively reads TRBD1 or TRBD2 (5 bases each). V was trimmed by 5 bases and J by 8 bases, leaving 10 bases between them. The germline V gene encodes CDR1 SEHNR and CDR2 FQNEAQ (reference sequence). This CDR3 contains 12 residues. CDR3 nucleotide sequence: TGTGCCAGCAGCCCTCGGGACCATGAGCAGTTCTTC. The encoded protein is CASSPRDHEQFF.

This clone has a handful of counts. The CDR3 bases are TGTGCCAGTAAGGGAAACTCGTACACGAACACCGGGGAGCTGTTTTTT. Translation: CASKGNSYTNTGELFF. The chain couples TRBV19 to TRBJ2-2; the D is unclear. Trimming took 7 bases from V and 0 from J, leaving 15 bases between them. The germline CDR1 and CDR2 sequences are LNHDA and SQIVND (reference sequence). The CDR3 has 16 amino acids.

V usage is TRBV18 and J usage is TRBJ2-3; 12 nucleotides agree with TRBD2. V lost 4 bases, J lost 6 bases, and 5 bases stayed unmatched. From germline, CDR1 is KGHSH and CDR2 LQKENI. This CDR3 is built from 15 residues. The CDR3 loop is CASSRLAGVMDTQYF. The CDR3 DNA follows: TGTGCCAGCTCACGACTAGCGGGAGTGATGGATACGCAGTATTTT.

The chain couples TRBV28 to TRBJ2-7, with 7 bases fitting TRBD1. CDR1 and CDR2 from the germline V gene are MDHEN and SYDVKM. V lost 5 bases, J lost 3 bases, and 4 bases stayed unmatched. This CDR3 region has 13 residues. The CDR3 region is CASSRGQNYEQYF. The CDR3 DNA follows: TGTGCCAGCAGTAGGGGACAGAACTACGAGCAGTACTTC.

This CDR3 is CASSPRWFASSESQRDTQYF. CDR3 nucleotide sequence: TGTGCCAGCAGCCCTCGTTGGTTCGCGTCTAGCGAGAGCCAGCGTGATACGCAGTATTTT. The rearrangement joins TRBV27 to TRBJ2-3, with D maybe TRBD2 (6 bases). The CDR3 extends over 20 amino acids. With 6 bases removed from V and 6 bases from J, the gap between germline ends came to 34 bases. CDR1 is MNHEY, CDR2 SMNVEV, per germline (reference sequence).

This clone came up a few times. The rearrangement links TRBV10-1 to TRBJ2-7; D unclear. This CDR3 contains 12 residues. Trimming pared 7 bases from V and 2 bases from J, leaving 9 bases between. Per the germline V gene, CDR1 is WNHNN and CDR2 is SYGVQD (reference sequence). CDR3 region: CASIDFPYEQYF. The CDR3 DNA is TGCGCCAGCATCGATTTTCCCTACGAGCAGTACTTC.